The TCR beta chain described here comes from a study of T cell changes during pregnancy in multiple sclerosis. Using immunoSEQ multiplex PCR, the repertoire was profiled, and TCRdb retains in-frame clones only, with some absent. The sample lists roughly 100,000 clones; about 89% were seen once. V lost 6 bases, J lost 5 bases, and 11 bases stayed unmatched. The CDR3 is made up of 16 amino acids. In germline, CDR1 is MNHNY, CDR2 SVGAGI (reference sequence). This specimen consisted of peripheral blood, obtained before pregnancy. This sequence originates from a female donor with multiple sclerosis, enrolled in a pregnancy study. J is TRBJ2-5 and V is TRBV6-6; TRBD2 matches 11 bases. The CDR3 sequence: CASRSTSGRMRETQYF. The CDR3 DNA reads TGTGCCAGCAGGTCAACTAGCGGGAGAATGAGGGAGACCCAGTACTTC.